These T cell receptor beta chains were read from a single sample in a study of T cell responses to AZD1222 COVID-19 vaccine. Some clones are missing from TCRdb's copy, which holds only in-frame ones; the method was immunoSEQ multiplex PCR. Here the sample spans 120,000 or so clones, roughly nine tenths being singletons. Sequences were derived from peripheral blood, sampled on day 0 of AZD1222 vaccination. Source of these receptors: an adult in good health. Each CDR3 is given with its conserved first and last residue. A D gene is named only where the DNA matches it firmly. Clone size, where shown, is once, few, many, or a class for clones that have expanded.

J gene: TRBJ2-5; CDR3 length: 12; V gene: TRBV19; clone size: few; D gene: -; CDR3 protein: CASSINGAAQYF; CDR3 DNA: TGTGCCAGTAGTATTAATGGGGCGGCCCAGTACTTC
J gene: TRBJ2-3; CDR3 length: 10; V gene: TRBV12-3/TRBV12-4; clone size: -; D gene: -; CDR3 protein: CASSFGTQYF; CDR3 DNA: TGTGCCAGCAGTTTTGGGACACAGTATTTT
J gene: TRBJ1-3; CDR3 length: 16; V gene: TRBV9; clone size: once; D gene: TRBD1; CDR3 protein: CASSATGTGSGNTIYF; CDR3 DNA: TGTGCCAGCAGCGCGACCGGGACAGGGTCAGGAAACACCATATATTTT
J gene: TRBJ1-4; CDR3 length: 16; V gene: TRBV5-1; clone size: -; D gene: -; CDR3 protein: CASSLGASSLNEKLFF; CDR3 DNA: TGCGCCAGCAGCTTGGGGGCGAGTAGCCTAAATGAAAAACTGTTTTTT
J gene: TRBJ1-2; CDR3 length: 12; V gene: TRBV5-8; clone size: once; D gene: -; CDR3 protein: CASSLSGYGYTF; CDR3 DNA: TGTGCCAGCAGCTTGTCCGGGTATGGCTACACCTTC
J gene: TRBJ1-2; CDR3 length: 14; V gene: TRBV5-8; clone size: -; D gene: -; CDR3 protein: CASTLGEDNYGYTF; CDR3 DNA: TGTGCCAGCACCCTGGGAGAAGACAACTATGGCTACACCTTC
J gene: TRBJ1-6; CDR3 length: 15; V gene: TRBV9; clone size: -; D gene: TRBD1; CDR3 protein: CASSARQGWNSPLHF; CDR3 DNA: TGTGCCAGCAGCGCCCGACAGGGTTGGAATTCACCCCTCCACTTT
J gene: TRBJ2-1; CDR3 length: 15; V gene: TRBV5-1; clone size: -; D gene: TRBD2; CDR3 protein: CASSLASGRGNEQFF; CDR3 DNA: TGCGCCAGCAGCTTGGCTAGCGGGAGAGGTAATGAGCAGTTCTTC
J gene: TRBJ2-3; CDR3 length: 15; V gene: TRBV7-3; clone size: -; D gene: TRBD2; CDR3 protein: CASSLIAGGTDTQYF; CDR3 DNA: TGTGCCAGCAGCTTAATAGCGGGGGGCACAGATACGCAGTATTTT
J gene: TRBJ1-2; CDR3 length: 14; V gene: TRBV3-1/TRBV3-2; clone size: -; D gene: -; CDR3 protein: CASSQYQGLEGYTF; CDR3 DNA: TGTGCCAGCAGCCAATACCAGGGCCTTGAGGGCTACACCTTC
J gene: TRBJ1-1; CDR3 length: 15; V gene: TRBV5-1; clone size: -; D gene: TRBD1; CDR3 protein: CASSLGQGMNTEAFF; CDR3 DNA: TGCGCCAGCAGCCTAGGACAGGGTATGAACACTGAAGCTTTCTTT
J gene: TRBJ2-1; CDR3 length: 15; V gene: TRBV3-1/TRBV3-2; clone size: once; D gene: TRBD1; CDR3 protein: CASSLAGQGYDEQFF; CDR3 DNA: TGTGCCAGCAGCCTAGCGGGACAGGGGTACGATGAGCAGTTCTTC
J gene: TRBJ1-4; CDR3 length: 13; V gene: TRBV12-3/TRBV12-4; clone size: -; D gene: -; CDR3 protein: CASSLMGGEKLFF; CDR3 DNA: TGTGCCAGCAGTTTAATGGGTGGTGAAAAACTGTTTTTT
J gene: TRBJ2-1; CDR3 length: 12; V gene: TRBV7-2; clone size: -; D gene: -; CDR3 protein: CASSSSLNEQFF; CDR3 DNA: TGTGCCAGCAGCTCTAGCCTCAATGAGCAGTTCTTC
J gene: TRBJ2-7; CDR3 length: 13; V gene: TRBV7-8; clone size: -; D gene: -; CDR3 protein: CASSLEVAYEQYF; CDR3 DNA: TGTGCCAGCAGCTTAGAAGTTGCCTACGAGCAGTACTTC
J gene: TRBJ2-7; CDR3 length: 16; V gene: TRBV5-1; clone size: -; D gene: TRBD2; CDR3 protein: CASSLAAGELSYEQYF; CDR3 DNA: TGCGCCAGCAGCTTGGCTGCGGGGGAACTCTCCTACGAGCAGTACTTC
J gene: TRBJ2-2; CDR3 length: 14; V gene: TRBV27; clone size: -; D gene: -; CDR3 protein: CASRNQGGTGELFF; CDR3 DNA: TGTGCCAGCAGAAATCAGGGTGGCACCGGGGAGCTGTTTTTT
J gene: TRBJ2-2; CDR3 length: 15; V gene: TRBV7-2; clone size: -; D gene: TRBD2; CDR3 protein: CASSPGLVNTGELFF; CDR3 DNA: TGTGCCAGCAGCCCGGGACTAGTTAATACCGGGGAGCTGTTTTTT
J gene: TRBJ2-1; CDR3 length: 12; V gene: TRBV4-3; clone size: -; D gene: -; CDR3 protein: CASSQDGREQFF; CDR3 DNA: TGCGCCAGCAGCCAAGATGGGCGGGAGCAGTTCTTC
J gene: TRBJ1-4; CDR3 length: 15; V gene: TRBV2; clone size: -; D gene: -; CDR3 protein: CASSEGVGGTEKLFF; CDR3 DNA: TGTGCCAGCAGTGAAGGCGTTGGAGGAACCGAAAAACTGTTTTTT
J gene: TRBJ2-3; CDR3 length: 14; V gene: TRBV7-3; clone size: -; D gene: -; CDR3 protein: CASSLRVAPDTQYF; CDR3 DNA: TGTGCCAGCAGCTTAAGGGTAGCCCCAGATACGCAGTATTTT
J gene: TRBJ1-1; CDR3 length: 16; V gene: TRBV6-5; clone size: -; D gene: -; CDR3 protein: CASSSIPSDGLTEAFF; CDR3 DNA: TGTGCCAGCAGTTCCATCCCATCGGACGGCCTAACTGAAGCTTTCTTT
J gene: TRBJ1-1; CDR3 length: 14; V gene: TRBV7-2; clone size: few; D gene: -; CDR3 protein: CASSLVAENTEAFF; CDR3 DNA: TGTGCCAGCAGCTTAGTGGCGGAGAACACTGAAGCTTTCTTT
J gene: TRBJ2-1; CDR3 length: 14; V gene: TRBV6-6; clone size: -; D gene: TRBD2; CDR3 protein: CATGGAGGRPEQFF; CDR3 DNA: TGTGCCACAGGCGGGGCGGGGGGGCGGCCTGAGCAGTTCTTC
J gene: TRBJ2-2; CDR3 length: 17; V gene: TRBV27; clone size: -; D gene: TRBD2; CDR3 protein: CASSLFGTRSNTGELFF; CDR3 DNA: TGTGCCAGCAGTTTGTTCGGGACTAGGTCGAACACCGGGGAGCTGTTTTTT
J gene: TRBJ1-5; CDR3 length: 16; V gene: TRBV19; clone size: -; D gene: TRBD1; CDR3 protein: CASSTAQGASNQPQHF; CDR3 DNA: TGTGCCAGTAGTACCGCACAGGGGGCAAGCAATCAGCCCCAGCATTTT
J gene: TRBJ1-2; CDR3 length: 12; V gene: TRBV6-6; clone size: -; D gene: -; CDR3 protein: CASGGVHYGYTF; CDR3 DNA: TGTGCCAGCGGGGGGGTACACTATGGCTACACCTTC
J gene: TRBJ2-3; CDR3 length: 15; V gene: TRBV3-1/TRBV3-2; clone size: -; D gene: TRBD2; CDR3 protein: CASSQLAGGTDTQYF; CDR3 DNA: TGTGCCAGCAGTCAACTAGCGGGGGGGACAGATACGCAGTATTTT
J gene: TRBJ2-5; CDR3 length: 15; V gene: TRBV6-5; clone size: -; D gene: TRBD2; CDR3 protein: CASSYGTSGRETQYF; CDR3 DNA: TGTGCCAGCAGTTACGGGACTAGCGGGAGAGAGACCCAGTACTTC
J gene: TRBJ2-7; CDR3 length: 13; V gene: TRBV9; clone size: -; D gene: -; CDR3 protein: CASSLDWHNEQYF; CDR3 DNA: TGTGCCAGCAGCTTGGACTGGCACAACGAGCAGTACTTC
J gene: TRBJ2-1; CDR3 length: 17; V gene: TRBV7-8; clone size: -; D gene: -; CDR3 protein: CASSLTEGSNSYNEQFF; CDR3 DNA: TGTGCCAGCAGCTTAACTGAGGGAAGTAACTCCTACAATGAGCAGTTCTTC
J gene: TRBJ2-7; CDR3 length: 17; V gene: TRBV4-3; clone size: -; D gene: -; CDR3 protein: CASSQDIGVAVTYEQYF; CDR3 DNA: TGCGCCAGCAGCCAAGATATTGGAGTAGCGGTTACCTACGAGCAGTACTTC
J gene: TRBJ2-4; CDR3 length: 11; V gene: TRBV3-1/TRBV3-2; clone size: -; D gene: -; CDR3 protein: CASSQNKVQYF; CDR3 DNA: TGTGCCAGCAGCCAGAATAAGGTTCAGTACTTC
J gene: TRBJ2-5; CDR3 length: 16; V gene: TRBV7-9; clone size: -; D gene: -; CDR3 protein: CASSSQGSIRQETQYF; CDR3 DNA: TGTGCCAGCAGCTCCCAAGGATCCATCCGCCAAGAGACCCAGTACTTC
J gene: TRBJ2-1; CDR3 length: 15; V gene: TRBV5-1; clone size: -; D gene: TRBD2; CDR3 protein: CASSYPSGGAGEQFF; CDR3 DNA: TGCGCCAGCAGCTATCCTAGCGGGGGGGCCGGTGAGCAGTTCTTC
J gene: TRBJ2-3; CDR3 length: 16; V gene: TRBV7-3; clone size: -; D gene: -; CDR3 protein: CASSLNGGANTDTQYF; CDR3 DNA: TGTGCCAGCAGCTTAAACGGCGGGGCCAACACAGATACGCAGTATTTT
J gene: TRBJ1-1; CDR3 length: 14; V gene: TRBV27; clone size: -; D gene: -; CDR3 protein: CASSLDTDTTEAFF; CDR3 DNA: TGTGCCAGCAGTTTGGACACGGACACTACGGAAGCTTTCTTT
J gene: TRBJ2-5; CDR3 length: 11; V gene: TRBV12-3/TRBV12-4; clone size: -; D gene: -; CDR3 protein: CASIQEGTQYF; CDR3 DNA: TGTGCCAGCATCCAGGAGGGGACCCAGTACTTC
J gene: TRBJ1-5; CDR3 length: 15; V gene: TRBV7-9; clone size: -; D gene: TRBD1; CDR3 protein: CASQKGQGGNQPQHF; CDR3 DNA: TGTGCCAGTCAAAAGGGACAGGGGGGAAATCAGCCCCAGCATTTT
J gene: TRBJ1-1; CDR3 length: 12; V gene: TRBV7-3; clone size: -; D gene: TRBD1; CDR3 protein: CASGTGVGGAFF; CDR3 DNA: TGTGCCAGCGGGACAGGGGTCGGTGGAGCTTTCTTT
J gene: TRBJ1-4; CDR3 length: 16; V gene: TRBV25-1; clone size: -; D gene: -; CDR3 protein: CASSELEWDIPSGLFF; CDR3 DNA: TGTGCCAGCAGTGAATTGGAGTGGGACATACCGAGTGGACTGTTTTTT